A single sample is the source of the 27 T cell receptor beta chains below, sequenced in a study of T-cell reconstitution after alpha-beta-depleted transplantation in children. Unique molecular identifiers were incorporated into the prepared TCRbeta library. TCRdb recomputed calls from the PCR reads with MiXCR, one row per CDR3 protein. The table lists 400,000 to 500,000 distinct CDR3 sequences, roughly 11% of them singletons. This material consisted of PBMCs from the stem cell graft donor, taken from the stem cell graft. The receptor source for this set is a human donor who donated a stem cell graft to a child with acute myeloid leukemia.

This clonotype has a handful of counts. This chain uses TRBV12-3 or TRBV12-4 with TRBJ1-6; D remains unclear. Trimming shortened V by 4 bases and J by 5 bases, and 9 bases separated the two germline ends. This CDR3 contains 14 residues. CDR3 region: CASSYFDNNSPLHF. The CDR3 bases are TGTGCCAGCAGTTATTTTGACAATAATTCACCCCTCCACTTT.

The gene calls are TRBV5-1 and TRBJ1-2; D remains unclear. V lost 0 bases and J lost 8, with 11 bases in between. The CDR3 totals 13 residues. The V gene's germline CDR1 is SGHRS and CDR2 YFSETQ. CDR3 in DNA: TGCGCCAGCAGCTTGGAAAGGGTCGGCGGCTACACCTTC. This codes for CASSLERVGGYTF.

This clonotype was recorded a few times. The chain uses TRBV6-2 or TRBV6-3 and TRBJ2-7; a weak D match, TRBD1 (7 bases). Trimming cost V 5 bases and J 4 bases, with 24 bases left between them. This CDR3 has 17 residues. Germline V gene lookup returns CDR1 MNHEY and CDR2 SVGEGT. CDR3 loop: CASSGRTGVLATYEQYF. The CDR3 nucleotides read TGTGCCAGCAGTGGGAGGACAGGAGTACTGGCGACTTACGAGCAGTACTTC.

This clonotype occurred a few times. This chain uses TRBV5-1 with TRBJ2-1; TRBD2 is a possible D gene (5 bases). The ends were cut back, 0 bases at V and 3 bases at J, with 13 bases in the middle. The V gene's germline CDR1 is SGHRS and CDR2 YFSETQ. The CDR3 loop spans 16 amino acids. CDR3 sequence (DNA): TGCGCCAGCAGCTTGGGAGGTGGGAGTCGCTACAATGAGCAGTTCTTC. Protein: CASSLGGGSRYNEQFF. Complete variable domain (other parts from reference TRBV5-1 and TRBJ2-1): KAGVTQTPRYLIKTRGQQVTLSCSPISGHRSVSWYQQTPGQGLQFLFEYFSETQRNKGNFPGRFSGRQFSNSRSEMNVSTLELGDSALYLCASSLGGGSRYNEQFFGPGTRLTVL.

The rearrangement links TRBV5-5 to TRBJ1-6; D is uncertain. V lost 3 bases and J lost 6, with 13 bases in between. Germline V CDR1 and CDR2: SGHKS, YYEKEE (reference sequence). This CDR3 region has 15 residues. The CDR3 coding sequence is TGTGCCAGCAGCTCCTGGACGGTTGGTAATTCACCCCTCCACTTT. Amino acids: CASSSWTVGNSPLHF. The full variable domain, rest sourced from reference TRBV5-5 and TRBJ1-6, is DAGVTQSPTHLIKTRGQQVTLRCSPISGHKSVSWYQQVLGQGPQFIFQYYEKEERGRGNFPDRFSARQFPNYSSELNVNALLLGDSALYLCASSSWTVGNSPLHFGNGTRLTVT.

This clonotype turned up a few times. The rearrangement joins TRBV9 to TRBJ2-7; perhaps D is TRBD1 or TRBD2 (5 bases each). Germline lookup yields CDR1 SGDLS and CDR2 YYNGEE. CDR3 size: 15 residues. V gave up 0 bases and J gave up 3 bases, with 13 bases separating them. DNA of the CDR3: TGTGCCAGCAGCGTAGCGTGGGACCGAGACTACGAGCAGTACTTC. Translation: CASSVAWDRDYEQYF.

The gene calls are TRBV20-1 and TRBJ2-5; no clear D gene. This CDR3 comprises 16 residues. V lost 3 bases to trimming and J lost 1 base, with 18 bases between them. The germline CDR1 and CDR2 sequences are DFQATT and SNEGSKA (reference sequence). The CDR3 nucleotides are TGCAGTGCTAGGTTTGACTCGACTGGAATCCAAGAGACCCAGTACTTC. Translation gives CSARFDSTGIQETQYF.

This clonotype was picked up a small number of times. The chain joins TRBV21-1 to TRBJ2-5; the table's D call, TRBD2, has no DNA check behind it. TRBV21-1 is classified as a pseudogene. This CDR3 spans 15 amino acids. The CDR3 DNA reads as TGTGCCAGCAGCAAGAATAGGCCTAGCGTGGAGACCCAGTACTTC. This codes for CASSKNRPSVETQYF.

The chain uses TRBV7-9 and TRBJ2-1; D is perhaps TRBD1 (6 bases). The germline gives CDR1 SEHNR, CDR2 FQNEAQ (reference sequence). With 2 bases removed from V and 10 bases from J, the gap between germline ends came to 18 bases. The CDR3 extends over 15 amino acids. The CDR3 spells CASSLIGLGAREQFF. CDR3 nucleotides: TGTGCCAGCAGCTTAATAGGGTTGGGGGCTAGGGAGCAGTTCTTC.

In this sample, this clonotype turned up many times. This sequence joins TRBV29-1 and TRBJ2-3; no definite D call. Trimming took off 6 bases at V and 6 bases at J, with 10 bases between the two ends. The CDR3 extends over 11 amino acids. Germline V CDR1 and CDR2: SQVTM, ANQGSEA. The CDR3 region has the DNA TGCAGCGTCGCCAACCCCGATACGCAGTATTTT. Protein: CSVANPDTQYF.

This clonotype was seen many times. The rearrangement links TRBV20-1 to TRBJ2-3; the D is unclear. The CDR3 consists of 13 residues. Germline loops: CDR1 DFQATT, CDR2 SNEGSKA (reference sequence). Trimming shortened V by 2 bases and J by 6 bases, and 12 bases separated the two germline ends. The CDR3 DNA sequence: TGCAGTGCTAGAATACCGGGTTTGGATACGCAGTATTTT. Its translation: CSARIPGLDTQYF.

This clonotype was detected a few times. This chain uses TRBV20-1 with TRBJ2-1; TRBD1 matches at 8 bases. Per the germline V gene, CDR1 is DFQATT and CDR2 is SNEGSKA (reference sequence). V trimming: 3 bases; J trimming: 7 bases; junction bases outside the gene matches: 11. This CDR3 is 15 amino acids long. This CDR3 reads CSARMSRQGWNEQFF. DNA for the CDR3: TGCAGTGCTAGGATGTCGCGACAGGGGTGGAATGAGCAGTTCTTC.

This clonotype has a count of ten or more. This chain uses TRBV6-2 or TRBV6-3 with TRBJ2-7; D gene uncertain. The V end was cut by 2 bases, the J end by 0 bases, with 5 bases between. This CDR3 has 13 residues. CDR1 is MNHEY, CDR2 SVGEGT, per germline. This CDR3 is CASSYTGSYEQYV. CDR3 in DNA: TGTGCCAGCAGTTACACCGGCTCCTACGAGCAGTACGTC.

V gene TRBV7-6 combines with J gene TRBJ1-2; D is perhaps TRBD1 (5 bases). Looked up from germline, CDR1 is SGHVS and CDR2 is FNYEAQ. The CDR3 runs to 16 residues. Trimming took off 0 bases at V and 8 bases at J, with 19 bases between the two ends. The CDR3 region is CASSLAPDRREAGYTF. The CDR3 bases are TGTGCCAGCAGCTTAGCGCCCGACAGACGCGAAGCCGGCTACACCTTC.

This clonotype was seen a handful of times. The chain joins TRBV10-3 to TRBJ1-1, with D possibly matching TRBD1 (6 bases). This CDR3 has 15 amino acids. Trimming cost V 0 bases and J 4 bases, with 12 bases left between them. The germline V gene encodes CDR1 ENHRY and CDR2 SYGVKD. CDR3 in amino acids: CAISESGRGTTEAFF. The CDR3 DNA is TGTGCCATCAGTGAGTCAGGGAGGGGGACCACTGAAGCTTTCTTT.

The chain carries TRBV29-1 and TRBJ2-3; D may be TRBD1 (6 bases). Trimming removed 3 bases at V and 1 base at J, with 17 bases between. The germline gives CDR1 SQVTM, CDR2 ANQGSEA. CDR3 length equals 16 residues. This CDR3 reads CSVDGGGRGRTDTQYF. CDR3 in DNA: TGCAGCGTTGATGGTGGGGGCCGCGGCCGCACAGATACGCAGTATTTT.

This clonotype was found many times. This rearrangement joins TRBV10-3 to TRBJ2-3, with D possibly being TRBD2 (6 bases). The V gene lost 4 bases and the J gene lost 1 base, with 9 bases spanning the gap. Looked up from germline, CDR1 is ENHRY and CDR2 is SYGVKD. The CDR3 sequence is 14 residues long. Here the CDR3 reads CAISGASGTDTQYF. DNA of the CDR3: TGTGCCATCAGTGGGGCTAGCGGCACAGATACGCAGTATTTT.

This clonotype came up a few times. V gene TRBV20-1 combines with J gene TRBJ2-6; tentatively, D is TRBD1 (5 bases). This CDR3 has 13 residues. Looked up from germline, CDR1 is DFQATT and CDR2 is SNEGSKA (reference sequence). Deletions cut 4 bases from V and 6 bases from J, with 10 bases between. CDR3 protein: CSATGFEANVLTF. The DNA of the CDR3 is TGCAGTGCTACAGGGTTTGAGGCCAACGTCCTGACTTTC.

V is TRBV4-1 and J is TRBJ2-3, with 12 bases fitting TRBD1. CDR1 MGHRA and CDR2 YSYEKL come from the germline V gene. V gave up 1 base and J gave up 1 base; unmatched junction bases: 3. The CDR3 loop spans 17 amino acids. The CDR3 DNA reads TGCGCCAGCAGCCAAGTCGGGACAGGGGGCGGCACAGATACGCAGTATTTT. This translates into CASSQVGTGGGTDTQYF.

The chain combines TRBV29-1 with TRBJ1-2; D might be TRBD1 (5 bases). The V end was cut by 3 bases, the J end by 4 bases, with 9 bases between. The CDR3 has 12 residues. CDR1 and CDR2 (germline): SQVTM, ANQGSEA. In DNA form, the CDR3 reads TGCAGCGTTGAGGCGGGGGGCTATGGCTACACCTTC. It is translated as CSVEAGGYGYTF. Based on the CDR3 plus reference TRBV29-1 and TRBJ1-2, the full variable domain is SAVISQKPSRDICQRGTSLTIQCQVDSQVTMMFWYRQQPGQSLTLIATANQGSEATYESGFVIDKFPISRPNLTFSTLTVSNMSPEDSSIYLCSVEAGGYGYTFGSGTRLTVV.

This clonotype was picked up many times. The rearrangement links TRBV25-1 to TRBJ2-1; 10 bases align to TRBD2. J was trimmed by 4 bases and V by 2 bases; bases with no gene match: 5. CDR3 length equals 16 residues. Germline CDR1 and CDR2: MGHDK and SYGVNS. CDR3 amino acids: CASSEKTSGAYNEQFF. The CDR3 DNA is TGTGCCAGCAGTGAAAAAACTAGCGGGGCTTACAATGAGCAGTTCTTC.

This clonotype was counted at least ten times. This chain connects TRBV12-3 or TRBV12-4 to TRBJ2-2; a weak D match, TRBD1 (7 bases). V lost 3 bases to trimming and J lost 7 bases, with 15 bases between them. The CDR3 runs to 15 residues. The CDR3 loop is CASSFLQGGIGELFF. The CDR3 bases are TGTGCCAGCAGTTTCTTGCAGGGGGGTATCGGGGAGCTGTTTTTT.

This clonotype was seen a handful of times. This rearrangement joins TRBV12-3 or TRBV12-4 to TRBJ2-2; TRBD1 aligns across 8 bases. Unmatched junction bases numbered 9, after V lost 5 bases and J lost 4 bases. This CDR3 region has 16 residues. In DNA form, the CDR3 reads TGTGCCAGCAGTCCCCCCCCAGGGGGCTCCACCGGGGAGCTGTTTTTT. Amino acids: CASSPPPGGSTGELFF.

The CDR3 is CASSHTGLGDQYV. CDR3 sequence (DNA): TGTGCCAGCAGCCATACGGGGCTGGGGGACCAGTACGTC. The V call is TRBV3-1, the J call TRBJ2-7, with D perhaps being TRBD1 or TRBD2 (5 bases each). Germline assignment: CDR1 LGHDT and CDR2 YNNKEL (reference sequence). The CDR3 has 13 amino acids. V was pared by 3 bases and J by 10 bases, with 16 bases between.

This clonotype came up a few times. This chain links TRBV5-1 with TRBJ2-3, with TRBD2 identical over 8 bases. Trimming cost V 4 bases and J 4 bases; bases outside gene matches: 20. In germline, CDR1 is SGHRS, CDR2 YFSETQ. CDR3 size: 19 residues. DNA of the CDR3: TGCGCCAGCAGCCCGCTTAGGGGTGTTGCGGGGGGAGTTTCAGATACGCAGTATTTT. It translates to CASSPLRGVAGGVSDTQYF. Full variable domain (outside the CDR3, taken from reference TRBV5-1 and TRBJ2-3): KAGVTQTPRYLIKTRGQQVTLSCSPISGHRSVSWYQQTPGQGLQFLFEYFSETQRNKGNFPGRFSGRQFSNSRSEMNVSTLELGDSALYLCASSPLRGVAGGVSDTQYFGPGTRLTVL.

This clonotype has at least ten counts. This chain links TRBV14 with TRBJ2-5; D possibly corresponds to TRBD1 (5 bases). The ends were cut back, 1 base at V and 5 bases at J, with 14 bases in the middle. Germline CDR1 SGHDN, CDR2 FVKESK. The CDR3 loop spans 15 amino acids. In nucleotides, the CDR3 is TGTGCCAGCAGCCAAGGGGCAGGGATATCGGAGACCCAGTACTTC. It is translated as CASSQGAGISETQYF.

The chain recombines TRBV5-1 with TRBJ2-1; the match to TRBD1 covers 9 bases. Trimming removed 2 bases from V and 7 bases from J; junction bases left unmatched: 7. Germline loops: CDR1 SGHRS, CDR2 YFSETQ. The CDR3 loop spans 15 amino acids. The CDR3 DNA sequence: TGCGCCAGCAGCTTCACGGGACAGGGTGGAAATGAGCAGTTCTTC. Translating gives CASSFTGQGGNEQFF.